This note documents a single T cell receptor beta chain sequence. CDR3 length equals 13 residues. CDR1 SGHTA and CDR2 FQGNSA come from the germline V gene. V was clipped by 5 bases and J by 3 bases; unmatched bases: 3. The authors ran a second PCR of about 6 to 12 cycles using a sample-barcoded 5' primer and a J-beta primer mix. Each CDR3 protein gets one entry after TCRdb re-called the 5' RACE reads with MiXCR. In the table there are more than 800,000 distinct CDR3 sequences, under 35% of which are singletons. Total RNA extracted from each sample amounted to at least 5.5 micrograms. The data belong to a study of blood T cells in healthy people across ages.

Sequencing was performed on blood. This sequence was found in a woman at least 80 years old in good health. The chain uses TRBV7-2 and TRBJ2-7; 8 positions agree with TRBD2. CDR3 bases: TGTGCCAGCAGCGTGGGACTAGGCTACGAGCAGTACTTC. Its translation is CASSVGLGYEQYF.